The 12 T cell receptor beta chains reported below all come from one sample, sequenced in a study of CD8 T cells in Susac syndrome. When the RNA was reverse transcribed, random hexamers were used with an input of roughly 0.45 to 1 ug. TCRdb reanalysed the immunoSEQ multiplex PCR reads using MiXCR and keeps one entry per CDR3 protein. The repertoire holds about 190,000 distinct CDR3 sequences, with 95% as singletons. The specimen was CD8+ T cells from PBMCs. Receptors originate from a human donor with Susac syndrome.

V and J are TRBV5-1 and TRBJ2-1, with D maybe TRBD2 (5 bases). From germline, CDR1 is SGHRS and CDR2 YFSETQ. Trimming stripped 0 bases from V and 9 bases from J, with 7 bases between. The CDR3 has 12 residues. In DNA, the CDR3 is TGCGCCAGCAGCTTGGGGGAGCTTGAGCAGTTCTTC. The encoded protein is CASSLGELEQFF.

The rearrangement links TRBV2 to TRBJ2-5; either TRBD1 or TRBD2 may supply D (6 bases each). With 1 base removed from V and 5 bases from J, the gap between germline ends came to 11 bases. CDR3 size: 14 residues. Germline CDR1 SNHLY, CDR2 FYNNEI. CDR3: CASSEVGGGETQYF. CDR3 sequence (DNA): TGTGCCAGCAGTGAAGTCGGGGGCGGGGAGACCCAGTACTTC.

V usage is TRBV20-1 and J usage is TRBJ2-3, with 8 bases matching TRBD2. J gave up 3 bases and V 3 bases, and 8 bases lay outside the gene matches. This CDR3 region has 15 residues. Germline assignment: CDR1 DFQATT and CDR2 SNEGSKA (reference sequence). The CDR3 region has the DNA TGCAGTGCTAGTGCGTGGCGGGAGGCGACAGATACGCAGTATTTT. This codes for CSASAWREATDTQYF.

This chain connects TRBV5-1 to TRBJ1-2; D ambiguous. Germline CDR1 SGHRS, CDR2 YFSETQ. The CDR3 length is 13 residues. The V gene lost 0 bases and the J gene lost 4 bases, with 7 bases spanning the gap. This CDR3 is CASSLGIPYGYTF. CDR3 nucleotides: TGCGCCAGCAGCTTGGGGATACCCTATGGCTACACCTTC.

The CDR3 here is CASSEYGPGFPYEQYF. Here the CDR3 DNA reads TGTGCCAGCAGTGAATACGGTCCGGGTTTCCCTTACGAGCAGTACTTC. The rearrangement uses TRBV25-1 and TRBJ2-7; D uncertain. Trimming removed 0 bases at V and 4 bases at J, with 16 bases between. The CDR3 covers 16 residues. Germline V gene data show CDR1 as MGHDK and CDR2 as SYGVNS.

The CDR3 bases are TGTGCCAGTAGTATGGGGCTGAACACTGAAGCTTTCTTT. Encoded protein: CASSMGLNTEAFF. This rearrangement joins TRBV19 to TRBJ1-1, with D maybe TRBD1 (5 bases). The germline gives CDR1 LNHDA, CDR2 SQIVND (reference sequence). Trimming left V 3 bases short and J 0 bases short, with 5 bases between. The CDR3 extends over 13 amino acids. The variable domain in full, with the rest retrieved from reference TRBV19 and TRBJ1-1, is DGGITQSPKYLFRKEGQNVTLSCEQNLNHDAMYWYRQDPGQGLRLIYYSQIVNDFQKGDIAEGYSVSREKKESFPLTVTSAQKNPTAFYLCASSMGLNTEAFFGQGTRLTVV.

The chain uses TRBV28 and TRBJ2-2; D is undetermined. V dropped 10 bases and J dropped 3 bases, with 6 bases sitting between them. Germline V lookup: CDR1 MDHEN, CDR2 SYDVKM. The CDR3 loop spans 11 amino acids. The CDR3 region has the DNA TGTGCCACCCGGTACACCGGGGAGCTGTTTTTT. Translation: CATRYTGELFF.

The V call is TRBV11-2, the J call TRBJ1-4; D gene ambiguous. CDR1 and CDR2 (germline): SGHAT, FQNNGV. Trimming removed 5 bases at V and 0 bases at J, with 7 bases between. The length of the CDR3 is 14 residues. CDR3 sequence: CASSLAATNEKLFF. For the CDR3, the DNA is TGTGCCAGCAGCCTAGCGGCAACTAATGAAAAACTGTTTTTT.

V is TRBV4-1 and J is TRBJ2-1; D is uncertain. Trimming took off 2 bases at V and 8 bases at J, with 13 bases between the two ends. CDR3 size: 14 residues. Per germline, CDR1 MGHRA and CDR2 YSYEKL. CDR3 coding DNA: TGCGCCAGCAGCCAACTCATACCGCAGCATGAGCAGTTCTTC. This encodes CASSQLIPQHEQFF.

Only a few counts were recorded for this clonotype. The chain is built from TRBV7-9 and TRBJ2-5; unclear D gene. This CDR3 region has 13 residues. Trimming removed 5 bases from V and 2 bases from J, with 9 bases in between. Germline V gene sequence: CDR1 SEHNR, CDR2 FQNEAQ (reference sequence). Here the CDR3 reads CASSLSSQETQYF. CDR3 DNA sequence: TGTGCCAGCAGCCTCAGTAGTCAAGAGACCCAGTACTTC.

The chain recombines TRBV6-6 with TRBJ1-5, with D hard to call. Germline assignment: CDR1 MNHNY and CDR2 SVGAGI (reference sequence). The CDR3 is 13 residues long. V lost 2 bases to trimming and J lost 7 bases, with 9 bases between them. The DNA of the CDR3 is TGTGCCAGCAGTTACAGGGAGGGACAGCCCCAGCATTTT. Translated, it gives CASSYREGQPQHF.

The J gene is TRBJ2-5, the V gene TRBV20-1; tentatively, D is TRBD2 (6 bases). The CDR3 spans 14 residues. Trimming removed 6 bases from V and 5 bases from J, with 19 bases in between. CDR1 and CDR2 (germline): DFQATT, SNEGSKA (reference sequence). DNA for the CDR3: TGCAGTGCGGACGAGACTAGTGGGGGGGAGACCCAGTACTTC. Residues: CSADETSGGETQYF.